The 9 T cell receptor beta chains reported below all come from one sample, sequenced in a study of T-cell memory formation after mild COVID-19. One entry per CDR3 protein, called by TCRdb with MiXCR from the 5' RACE reads. The data contain under 700,000 distinct CDR3 sequences, roughly 20% of them singletons. The sequenced sample was PBMCs or a T cell subset sorted from them (not recorded which). These TCRs come from an adult woman who had mild COVID-19 (a few samples of this study predate the infection). Cell type and time point are not known.

The V call is TRBV24-1, the J call TRBJ1-1, with D perhaps matching TRBD1 (6 bases). The CDR3 runs 14 residues. Germline V gene sequence: CDR1 KGHDR, CDR2 SFDVKD. V lost 7 bases and J lost 1, with 12 bases in between. CDR3 amino acids: CATRGGHTNTEAFF. As DNA, the CDR3 is TGTGCCACCAGGGGGGGGCACACGAACACTGAAGCTTTCTTT.

This chain connects TRBV19 to TRBJ2-7, with D possibly called TRBD1 or TRBD2 (5 bases each). The CDR3 covers 14 residues. CDR1 and CDR2 (germline): LNHDA, SQIVND (reference sequence). V was clipped by 2 bases and J by 4 bases, with 12 bases between them. CDR3 protein: CASSISGTEYEQYF. The CDR3 DNA reads as TGTGCCAGTAGTATATCGGGGACGGAGTACGAGCAGTACTTC.

This chain joins TRBV12-3 or TRBV12-4 and TRBJ2-3; D gene ambiguous. V was cut by 6 bases and J by 3 bases, with 10 bases left in between. The CDR3 totals 13 residues. The DNA for the CDR3 is TGTGCCAGCAGCCCGGATCTGACAGATACGCAGTATTTT. Translated: CASSPDLTDTQYF.

The sample holds a few counts of this clonotype. The chain uses TRBV4-3 and TRBJ2-2; a possible D gene is TRBD2 (6 bases). There are 19 residues in the CDR3. CDR1 and CDR2 from the germline V gene are LGHNA and YSLEER. Trimming left V 0 bases short and J 7 bases short, with 24 bases between. The DNA of the CDR3 is TGCGCCAGCAGCCAAGATCGGAAATACGGGACCCGACTAGTCGGGGAGCTGTTTTTT. Protein: CASSQDRKYGTRLVGELFF.

The chain has TRBV6-5 and TRBJ2-3; weak D call: TRBD1 (6 bases). The CDR3 totals 15 residues. Germline CDR1 is MNHEY and CDR2 is SVGAGI. Trimming took off 2 bases at V and 0 bases at J, with 9 bases between the two ends. CDR3 protein: CASSYGQGSTDTQYF. The CDR3 bases are TGTGCCAGCAGTTACGGGCAGGGGAGCACAGATACGCAGTATTTT.

This clonotype showed up just a few times. The chain has TRBV12-3 or TRBV12-4 and TRBJ2-4; 9 nucleotides match TRBD1. After removal of 3 bases from V and 6 bases from J, the junction contained 6 bases not matched to a gene. The CDR3 runs to 15 residues. CDR3 amino acids: CASSFRTGDLNIQYF. In nucleotides, the CDR3 is TGTGCCAGCAGTTTCCGGACAGGGGACCTAAACATTCAGTACTTC.

The sample holds a few counts of this clonotype. The chain recombines TRBV7-2 with TRBJ1-1; D is perhaps TRBD1 (5 bases). Trimming removed 3 bases at V and 5 bases at J, with 13 bases between. From germline, CDR1 is SGHTA and CDR2 FQGNSA. This CDR3 comprises 14 residues. The CDR3 sequence: CASSLMGGNTEAFF. CDR3 DNA sequence: TGTGCCAGCAGCTTGATGGGGGGGAATACTGAAGCTTTCTTT. Based on the CDR3 plus reference TRBV7-2 and TRBJ1-1, the full variable domain is GAGVSQSPSNKVTEKGKDVELRCDPISGHTALYWYRQSLGQGLEFLIYFQGNSAPDKSGLPSDRFSAERTGGSVSTLTIQRTQQEDSAVYLCASSLMGGNTEAFFGQGTRLTVV.

The chain recombines TRBV6-5 with TRBJ2-1; 14 bases fit TRBD2. Trimming removed 4 bases from V and 7 bases from J; junction bases left unmatched: 9. CDR3 length: 17 amino acids. Germline CDR1 reads MNHEY; CDR2 reads SVGAGI. The CDR3 here is CASSSGLAGGLENEQFF. DNA for the CDR3: TGTGCCAGCAGTTCCGGACTAGCGGGAGGTTTGGAAAATGAGCAGTTCTTC.

CDR3 amino acids: CASSLRGGDNPAGELFF. Written as DNA, the CDR3 is TGTGCCAGCAGCCTTCGGGGAGGGGATAATCCGGCCGGGGAGCTGTTTTTT. The chain has TRBV4-2 and TRBJ2-2; 7 bases line up with TRBD2. CDR1 is LGHNA, CDR2 YNFKEQ, per germline. V was pared by 4 bases and J by 6 bases, with 14 bases of the junction left unmatched. This CDR3 is built from 17 residues.